This T cell receptor beta chain was found in a study of identical twins. Broader study findings: The presence of invariant MAIT and iNKT cells could partly confound analyses of zero-insertion sequences. Twin-shared out-of-frame alpha sequences were enriched for low generation probability.

Every one of the donors was a healthy Caucasian. Template switching added a universal primer site; cDNA carried unique molecular identifiers. TCRdb recomputed calls from the 5' RACE reads with MiXCR, one row per CDR3 protein. The table includes about 340,000 distinct CDR3 sequences, roughly an eighth detected once. About this clonotype itself: Its matching antigen is unknown.

This CDR3 is 11 amino acids long. Germline CDR1 and CDR2: MDHEN and SYDVKM. V lost 3 bases to trimming and J lost 9 bases, with 8 bases between them. Another study also made use of these data, one on yellow fever vaccine responses in identical twins.

The sequencing sample was made of CD8+ T cells sorted from blood. This clonotype originated in a woman aged 18-29 years in good health. The V and J genes are TRBV28 and TRBJ2-5; D gene ambiguous. DNA for the CDR3: TGTGCCAGCAGTTTCACGGGCTCCCAGTACTTC. This codes for CASSFTGSQYF.